One and the same sample provided the 9 T cell receptor beta chains below, sequenced in a study of PD-1 blockade in classical Hodgkin lymphoma. Each and every patient relapsed after autologous stem cell transplantation, and patients got differing brentuximab vedotin exposure. Clones were sequenced by immunoSEQ multiplex PCR, and TCRdb holds only the in-frame ones, with some missing. The top ten clones hold about 24% of a sample with 13,000 to 15,000 clones, about four fifths of them seen once. This specimen was peripheral blood mononuclear cells (PBMCs), taken at baseline. The receptor set was obtained from a human donor with classical Hodgkin lymphoma.

This rearrangement joins TRBV7-2 to TRBJ2-5; 9 nucleotides align to TRBD1. Near its end, the DNA agrees better with TRBJ2-7, so the J call may be wrong. CDR3 length equals 15 residues. Germline-derived CDR1 and CDR2 are SGHTA and FQGNSA. The CDR3 reads CASSRSGTGNYEQYF. CDR3 sequence (DNA): TGTGCCAGCAGCCGCAGCGGGACAGGGAACTACGAGCAGTACTTC.

This rearrangement joins TRBV18 to TRBJ1-1; D possibly corresponds to TRBD1 (5 bases). The germline V gene has CDR1 KGHSH and CDR2 LQKENI. CDR3 length: 15 amino acids. Trimming stripped 2 bases from V and 5 bases from J, with 15 bases between. In nucleotides, the CDR3 is TGTGCCAGCTCACCAACGGGGCTTAGCTTGACTGAAGCTTTCTTT. Residues: CASSPTGLSLTEAFF.

This rearrangement joins TRBV4-2 to TRBJ1-2; D ambiguous. Germline lookup yields CDR1 LGHNA and CDR2 YNFKEQ. CDR3 length: 15 amino acids. The ends were cut back, 1 base at V and 4 bases at J, with 13 bases in the middle. The CDR3 DNA reads TGTGCCAGCAGCCAAGGTGAGGGTGGAAGCTATGGCTACACCTTC. Encoded protein: CASSQGEGGSYGYTF.

This chain uses TRBV7-8 with TRBJ2-4; D assignment may be TRBD1 or TRBD2 (5 bases each). In germline, CDR1 is SGHVS, CDR2 FQNEAQ. CDR3 length: 17 amino acids. The germline V and J ends were trimmed by 2 bases and 2 bases, with 16 bases remaining between them. CDR3 in amino acids: CASSLPGVGDPKNIQYF. The CDR3 DNA reads TGTGCCAGCAGCTTACCCGGTGTGGGGGACCCCAAAAACATTCAGTACTTC.

V usage is TRBV2 and J usage is TRBJ1-5, with D unresolved. The CDR3 extends over 13 amino acids. Trimming took 6 bases from V and 0 from J, leaving 6 bases between them. CDR1 SNHLY and CDR2 FYNNEI come from the germline V gene. CDR3 nucleotide sequence: TGTGCCAGCAGCCCATATAGCAATCAGCCCCAGCATTTT. It yields the protein CASSPYSNQPQHF.

V gene TRBV5-6 combines with J gene TRBJ2-7, with a weak D call TRBD1 (6 bases). This CDR3 has 17 residues. From germline, CDR1 is SGHDT and CDR2 YYEEEE. V lost 1 base, J lost 0 bases, and 17 bases lay in between. This chain's CDR3 is CASSLWGRDRSSYEQYF. The CDR3 DNA sequence: TGTGCCAGCAGCTTGTGGGGTAGAGACAGGTCCTCCTACGAGCAGTACTTC.

This rearrangement joins TRBV5-8 to TRBJ2-2; D call uncertain. Germline values: CDR1 SGHTS, CDR2 YDEGEE. Between the trimmed V and J ends, which lost 2 bases and 0 bases, there was a span of 14 bases. CDR3 size: 17 residues. The DNA of the CDR3 is TGTGCCAGCAGCTTATTGGTGGGCTCCGCGAACACCGGGGAGCTGTTTTTT. Protein product: CASSLLVGSANTGELFF.

The V gene is TRBV11-2, the J gene TRBJ2-1, with D hard to call. CDR3 size: 15 residues. V shed 5 bases and J shed 8 bases, with 19 bases lying between them. Germline V lookup: CDR1 SGHAT, CDR2 FQNNGV. CDR3 protein: CASSDLLKSGDEQFF. Here the CDR3 DNA reads TGTGCCAGCAGCGACCTTCTAAAGTCCGGCGATGAGCAGTTCTTC.

The sample holds a few counts of this clone. The chain couples TRBV4-1 to TRBJ1-2; 7 bases are shared with TRBD1. The V and J ends lost 0 bases and 4 bases, in that order; junction bases with no gene match: 5. Germline assignment: CDR1 MGHRA and CDR2 YSYEKL. CDR3 length equals 15 residues. The CDR3 DNA is TGCGCCAGCAGCCAAGATGAACAGGGGACCTATGGCTACACCTTC. Amino acid sequence: CASSQDEQGTYGYTF.